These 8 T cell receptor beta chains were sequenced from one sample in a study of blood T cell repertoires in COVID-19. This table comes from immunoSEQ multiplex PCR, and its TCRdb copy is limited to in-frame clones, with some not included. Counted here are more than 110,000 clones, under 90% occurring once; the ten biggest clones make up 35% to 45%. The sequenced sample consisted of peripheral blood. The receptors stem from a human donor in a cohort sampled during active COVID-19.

The CDR3 bases are TGTGCCAGCAGCTTGGCGGCTAGCGGAAGCTACGAGCAGTACGTC. Its translation is CASSLAASGSYEQYV. V gene TRBV5-5 combines with J gene TRBJ2-7; 7 bases fit TRBD2. There are 15 residues in the CDR3. Per germline, CDR1 SGHKS and CDR2 YYEKEE (reference sequence). With 0 bases clipped from V and 3 bases from J, the junction kept 6 bases outside the gene matches.

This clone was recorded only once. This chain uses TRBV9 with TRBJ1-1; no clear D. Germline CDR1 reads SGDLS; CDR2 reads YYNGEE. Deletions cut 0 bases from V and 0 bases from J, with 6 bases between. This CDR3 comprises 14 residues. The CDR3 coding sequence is TGTGCCAGCAGCGTAGGAACGGTGAACACTGAAGCTTTCTTT. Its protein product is CASSVGTVNTEAFF.

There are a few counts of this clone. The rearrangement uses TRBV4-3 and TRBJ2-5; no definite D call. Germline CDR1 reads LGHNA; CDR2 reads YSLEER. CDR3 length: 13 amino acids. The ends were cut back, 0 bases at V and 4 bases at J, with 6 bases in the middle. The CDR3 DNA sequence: TGCGCCAGCAGCCAAGATCTGAGAGAGACCCAGTACTTC. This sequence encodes CASSQDLRETQYF.

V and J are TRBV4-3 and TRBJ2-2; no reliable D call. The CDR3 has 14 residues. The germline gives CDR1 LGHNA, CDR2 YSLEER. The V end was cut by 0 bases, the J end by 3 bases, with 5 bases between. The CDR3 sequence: CASSQEAYTGELFF. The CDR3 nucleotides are TGCGCCAGCAGCCAAGAAGCGTACACCGGGGAGCTGTTTTTT.

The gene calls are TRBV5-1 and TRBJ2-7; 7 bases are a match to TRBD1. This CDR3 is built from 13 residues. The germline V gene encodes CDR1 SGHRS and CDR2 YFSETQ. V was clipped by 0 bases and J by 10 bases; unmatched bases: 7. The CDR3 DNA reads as TGCGCCAGCAGCTTGGACCTAGACAGGGAACAGTACTTC. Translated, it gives CASSLDLDREQYF.

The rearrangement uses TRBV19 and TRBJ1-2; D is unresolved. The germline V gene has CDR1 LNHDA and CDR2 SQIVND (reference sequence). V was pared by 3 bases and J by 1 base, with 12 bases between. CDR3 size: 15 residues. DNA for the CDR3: TGTGCCAGTAGTATTGTGACACGTGATAACTATGGCTACACCTTC. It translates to CASSIVTRDNYGYTF.

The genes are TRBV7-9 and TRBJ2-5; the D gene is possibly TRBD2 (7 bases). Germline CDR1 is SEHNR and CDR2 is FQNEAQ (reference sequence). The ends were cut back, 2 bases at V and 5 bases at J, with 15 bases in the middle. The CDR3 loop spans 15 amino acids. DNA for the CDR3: TGTGCCAGCAGCTTAACGGGGGGCGCGATGGAGACCCAGTACTTC. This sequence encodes CASSLTGGAMETQYF.

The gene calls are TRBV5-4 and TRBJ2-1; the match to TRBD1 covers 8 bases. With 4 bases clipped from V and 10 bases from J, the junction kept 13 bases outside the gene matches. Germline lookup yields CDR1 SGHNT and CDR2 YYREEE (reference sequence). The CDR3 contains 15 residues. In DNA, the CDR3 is TGTGCCAGCAGCCCCTCGGGACAGGCCGACTTAGAGCAGTTCTTC. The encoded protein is CASSPSGQADLEQFF. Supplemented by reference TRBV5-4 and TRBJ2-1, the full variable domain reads ETGVTQSPTHLIKTRGQQVTLRCSSQSGHNTVSWYQQALGQGPQFIFQYYREEENGRGNFPPRFSGLQFPNYSSELNVNALELDDSALYLCASSPSGQADLEQFFGPGTRLTVL.